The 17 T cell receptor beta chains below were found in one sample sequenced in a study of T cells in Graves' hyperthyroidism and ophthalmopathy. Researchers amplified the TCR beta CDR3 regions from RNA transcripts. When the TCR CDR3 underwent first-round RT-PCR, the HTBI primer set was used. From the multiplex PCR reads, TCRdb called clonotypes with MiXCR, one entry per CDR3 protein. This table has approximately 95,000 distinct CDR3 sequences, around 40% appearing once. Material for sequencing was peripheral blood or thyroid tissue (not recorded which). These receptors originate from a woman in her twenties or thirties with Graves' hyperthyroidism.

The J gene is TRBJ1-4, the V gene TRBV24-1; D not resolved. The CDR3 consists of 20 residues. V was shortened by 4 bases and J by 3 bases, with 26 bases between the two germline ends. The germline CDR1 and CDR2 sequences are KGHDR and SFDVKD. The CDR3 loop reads CATSDSIPGRTEASNEKLFF. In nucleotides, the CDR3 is TGTGCCACCAGTGACAGCATCCCAGGCCGCACTGAAGCTTCTAATGAAAAACTGTTTTTT.

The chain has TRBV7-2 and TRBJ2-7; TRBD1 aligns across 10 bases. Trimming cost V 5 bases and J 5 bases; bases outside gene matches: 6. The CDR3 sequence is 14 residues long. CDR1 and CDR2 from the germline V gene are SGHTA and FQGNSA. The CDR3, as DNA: TGTGCCAGCAGCACAAGACAGGGGGCGGACGAGCAGTACTTC. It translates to CASSTRQGADEQYF.

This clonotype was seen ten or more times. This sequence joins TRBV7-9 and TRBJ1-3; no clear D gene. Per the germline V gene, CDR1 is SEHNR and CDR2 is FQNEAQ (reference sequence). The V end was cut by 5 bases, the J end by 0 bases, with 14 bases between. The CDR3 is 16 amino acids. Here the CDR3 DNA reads TGTGCCAGCAGCCGAGGATCTCAAGGCTCTGGAAACACCATATATTTT. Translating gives CASSRGSQGSGNTIYF.

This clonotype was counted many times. CDR3 residues: CASRVRLAYGYTF. CDR3 sequence (DNA): TGTGCCAGCAGAGTGAGGCTGGCCTATGGCTACACCTTC. The V and J genes are TRBV2 and TRBJ1-2; D ambiguous. Germline-derived CDR1 and CDR2 are SNHLY and FYNNEI. This CDR3 spans 13 amino acids. Trimming took off 6 bases at V and 4 bases at J, with 12 bases between the two ends. Combining the CDR3 with reference TRBV2 and TRBJ1-2 gives the whole variable domain EPEVTQTPSHQVTQMGQEVILRCVPISNHLYFYWYRQILGQKVEFLVSFYNNEISEKSEIFDDQFSVERPDGSNFTLKIRSTKLEDSAMYFCASRVRLAYGYTFGSGTRLTVV.

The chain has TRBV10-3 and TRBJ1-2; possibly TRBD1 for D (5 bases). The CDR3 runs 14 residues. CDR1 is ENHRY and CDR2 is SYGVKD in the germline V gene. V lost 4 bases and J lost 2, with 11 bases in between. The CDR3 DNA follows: TGTGCCATCAGTGCCTTTGAGGGGAACTATGGCTACACCTTC. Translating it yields CAISAFEGNYGYTF.

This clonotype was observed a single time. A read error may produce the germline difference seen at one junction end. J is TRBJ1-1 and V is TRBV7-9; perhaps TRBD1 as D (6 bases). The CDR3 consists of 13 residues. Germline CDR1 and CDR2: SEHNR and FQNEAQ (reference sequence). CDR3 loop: CASSSAGATEALF. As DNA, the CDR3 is TGTGCCAGCAGCTCAGCAGGGGCTACTGAAGCTCTCTTT.

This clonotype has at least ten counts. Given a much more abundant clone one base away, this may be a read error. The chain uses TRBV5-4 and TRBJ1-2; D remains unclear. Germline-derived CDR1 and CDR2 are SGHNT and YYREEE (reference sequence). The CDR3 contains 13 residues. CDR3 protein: CASSLTLYYDYTF. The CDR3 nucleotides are TGTGCCAGCAGCTTGACTCTCTACTATGACTACACCTTC.

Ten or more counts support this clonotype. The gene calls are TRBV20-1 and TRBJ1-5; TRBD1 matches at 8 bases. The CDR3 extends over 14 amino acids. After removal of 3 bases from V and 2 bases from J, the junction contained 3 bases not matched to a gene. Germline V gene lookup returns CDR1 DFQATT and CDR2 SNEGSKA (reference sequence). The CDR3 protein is CSAREDRGNQPQHF. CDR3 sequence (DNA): TGCAGTGCTAGGGAGGACAGGGGCAATCAGCCCCAGCATTTT.

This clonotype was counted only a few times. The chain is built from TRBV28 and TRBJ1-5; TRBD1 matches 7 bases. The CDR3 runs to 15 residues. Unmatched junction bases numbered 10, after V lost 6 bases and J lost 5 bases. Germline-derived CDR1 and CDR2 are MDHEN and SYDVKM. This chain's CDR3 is CASSPTGEGDQPQHF. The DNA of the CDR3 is TGTGCCAGCAGCCCTACAGGGGAAGGTGATCAGCCCCAGCATTTT.

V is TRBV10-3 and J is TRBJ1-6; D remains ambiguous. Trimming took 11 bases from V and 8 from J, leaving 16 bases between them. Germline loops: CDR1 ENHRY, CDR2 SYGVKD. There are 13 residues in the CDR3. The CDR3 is CAGSGFSDSPLHF. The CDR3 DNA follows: TGTGCCGGCAGTGGTTTTAGTGATTCACCCCTCCACTTT.

CDR3 loop: CSPSGQGNSPLHF. CDR3 DNA: TGCAGTCCCTCGGGACAGGGCAATTCACCCCTCCACTTT. The chain joins TRBV20-1 to TRBJ1-6, with 9 bases lining up with TRBD1. The CDR3 has 13 residues. Germline assignment: CDR1 DFQATT and CDR2 SNEGSKA (reference sequence). With V trimmed by 8 bases and J by 7 bases, 6 bases remained unmatched.

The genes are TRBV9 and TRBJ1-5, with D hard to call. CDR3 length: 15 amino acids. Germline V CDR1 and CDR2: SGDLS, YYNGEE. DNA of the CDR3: TGTGCTAGAGATCAGAAGGGAATCAGGACTCAGCCCCAGCATTTT. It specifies CARDQKGIRTQPQHF.

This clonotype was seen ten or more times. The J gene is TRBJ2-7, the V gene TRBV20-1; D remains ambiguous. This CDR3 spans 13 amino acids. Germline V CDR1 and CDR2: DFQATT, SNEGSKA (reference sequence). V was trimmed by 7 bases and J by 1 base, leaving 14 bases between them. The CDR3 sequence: CSVWAMRSYEQYF. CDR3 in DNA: TGCAGTGTCTGGGCTATGCGTTCCTACGAGCAGTACTTC.

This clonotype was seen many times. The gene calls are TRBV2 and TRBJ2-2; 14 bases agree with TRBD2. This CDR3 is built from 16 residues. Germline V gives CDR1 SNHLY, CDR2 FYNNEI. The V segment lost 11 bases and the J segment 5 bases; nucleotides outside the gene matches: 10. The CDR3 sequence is CAGSPGLAGVTGELFF. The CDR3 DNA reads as TGTGCCGGGAGCCCGGGACTAGCGGGAGTAACCGGGGAGCTGTTTTTT.

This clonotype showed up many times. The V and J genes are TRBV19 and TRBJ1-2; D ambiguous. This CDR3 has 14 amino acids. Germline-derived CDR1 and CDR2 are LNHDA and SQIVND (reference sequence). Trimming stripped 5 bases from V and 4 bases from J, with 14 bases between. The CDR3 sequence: CASSGFQDGYGYTF. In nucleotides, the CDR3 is TGTGCCAGTAGTGGATTCCAGGACGGCTATGGCTACACCTTC.

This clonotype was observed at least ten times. The CDR3 DNA reads as TGTGCCAGCATTCCTTCATCGCGGAGTGAGACCCAGTACTTC. It is translated as CASIPSSRSETQYF. V gene TRBV28 combines with J gene TRBJ2-5; no reliable D call. There are 14 residues in the CDR3. Germline-derived CDR1 and CDR2 are MDHEN and SYDVKM. The ends were cut back, 7 bases at V and 5 bases at J, with 17 bases in the middle.

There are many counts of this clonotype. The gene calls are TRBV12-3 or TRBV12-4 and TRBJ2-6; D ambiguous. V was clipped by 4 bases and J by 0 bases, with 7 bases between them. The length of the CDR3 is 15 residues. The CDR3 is CASSSYSSGANVLTF. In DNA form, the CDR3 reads TGTGCCAGCAGTTCCTACAGCTCTGGGGCCAACGTCCTGACTTTC.